The 18 T cell receptor beta chains given below trace back to one sample, sequenced in a study of T cell repertoires in cytomegalovirus infection. MiXCR, applied by TCRdb to the reads, yields one record per CDR3 protein. Of more than 500,000 distinct CDR3 sequences listed, more than 15% are singletons. Sequenced: CD8+ T cells from PBMCs. These receptors originate from a human donor in good health (CMV status not recorded). Some clones in this sample may be carry-over from other donors' samples.

The chain is built from TRBV28 and TRBJ1-1; no clear D gene. The CDR3 length is 14 residues. Trimming cost V 6 bases and J 5 bases, with 16 bases left between them. Germline CDR1 reads MDHEN; CDR2 reads SYDVKM. The CDR3 nucleotides are TGTGCCAGCAGCCCCGGCCTCTTGAGGACTGAAGCTTTCTTT. Protein product: CASSPGLLRTEAFF.

The table lists this clonotype with many counts. The rearrangement joins TRBV12-3 or TRBV12-4 to TRBJ2-5; D remains ambiguous. Trimming cost V 7 bases and J 1 base, with 13 bases left between them. This CDR3 is 14 amino acids long. DNA for the CDR3: TGTGCCAGCACTCCGGCTACGCTCCAAGAGACCCAGTACTTC. Residues: CASTPATLQETQYF.

The chain has TRBV24-1 and TRBJ1-1, with a weak D call TRBD1 (5 bases). In germline, CDR1 is KGHDR, CDR2 SFDVKD. V was trimmed by 3 bases and J by 8 bases, leaving 12 bases between them. The CDR3 covers 13 residues. DNA for the CDR3: TGTGCCACCAGTGATCCCCTACGGGGGGAAGCTTTCTTT. Its translation is CATSDPLRGEAFF.

This chain uses TRBV5-6 with TRBJ1-5; D unresolved. CDR3 size: 13 residues. CDR1 is SGHDT, CDR2 YYEEEE, per germline. Trimming took off 4 bases at V and 9 bases at J, with 14 bases between the two ends. CDR3 nucleotides: TGTGCCAGCAGCCCCGGGATGGGTACGCCCCAGCATTTT. Translation gives CASSPGMGTPQHF.

The chain is built from TRBV9 and TRBJ2-3; D is perhaps TRBD1 (5 bases). Germline V gene sequence: CDR1 SGDLS, CDR2 YYNGEE. Trimming removed 3 bases at V and 4 bases at J, with 12 bases between. This CDR3 contains 14 residues. The CDR3 loop is CASSDLVGPDTQYF. CDR3 nucleotides: TGTGCCAGCAGCGATCTCGTGGGGCCAGATACGCAGTATTTT.

This clonotype has at least ten counts. The chain joins TRBV7-9 to TRBJ1-2, with D tentatively TRBD1 (5 bases). CDR1 is SEHNR, CDR2 FQNEAQ, per germline (reference sequence). CDR3 length equals 13 residues. Trimming removed 1 base at V and 6 bases at J, with 9 bases between. CDR3 in amino acids: CASSLGRADGYTF. Here the CDR3 DNA reads TGTGCCAGCAGCTTAGGCAGGGCGGATGGCTACACCTTC.

Many counts were recorded for this clonotype. The chain links TRBV12-3 or TRBV12-4 to TRBJ1-1; 9 bases are a match to TRBD1. J was trimmed by 6 bases and V by 5 bases; bases with no gene match: 7. This CDR3 contains 14 residues. Written as DNA, the CDR3 is TGTGCCAGCAGTCTCGAGGACAGGGGCGCTGAAGCTTTCTTT. This sequence encodes CASSLEDRGAEAFF.

This clonotype occurred many times. The V and J genes are TRBV28 and TRBJ2-5, with D possibly matching TRBD2 (6 bases). The CDR3 loop spans 14 amino acids. The germline V gene encodes CDR1 MDHEN and CDR2 SYDVKM. The V end was cut by 5 bases, the J end by 4 bases, with 14 bases between. CDR3 region: CASSIGGGRETQYF. The CDR3 DNA reads as TGTGCCAGCAGTATTGGAGGAGGGAGAGAGACCCAGTACTTC.

This clonotype was seen ten or more times. The V and J genes are TRBV10-3 and TRBJ2-7; 7 bases map to TRBD1. Trimming at V came to 3 bases and at J to 2 bases, leaving 7 bases not matched to a gene. This CDR3 region has 15 residues. CDR1 and CDR2 from the germline V gene are ENHRY and SYGVKD. The CDR3 region is CAISESTGAAYEQYF. The CDR3 coding sequence is TGTGCCATCAGTGAATCAACAGGGGCGGCCTACGAGCAGTACTTC.

In its sample, this clonotype was seen a few times. This sequence joins TRBV20-1 and TRBJ2-3; no clear D. This CDR3 has 11 amino acids. Germline CDR1 reads DFQATT; CDR2 reads SNEGSKA (reference sequence). V lost 4 bases and J 6 bases, leaving 8 bases between the germline ends. The CDR3 protein is CSANPTDTQYF. CDR3 coding DNA: TGCAGTGCTAATCCGACGGATACGCAGTATTTT.

This clonotype has more than one count but fewer than ten. J is TRBJ2-1 and V is TRBV9; no clear D gene. V lost 3 bases and J lost 4, with 8 bases in between. CDR1 SGDLS and CDR2 YYNGEE come from the germline V gene. This CDR3 contains 13 residues. Here the CDR3 DNA reads TGTGCCAGCAGCGGCCAGGAGTACAATGAGCAGTTCTTC. It encodes CASSGQEYNEQFF.

This clonotype was observed many times. In DNA, the CDR3 is TGTGCCAGCAGCGGGACAGGTGGGACTCGAAGCTACAATGAGCAGTTCTTC. Translating gives CASSGTGGTRSYNEQFF. The chain is built from TRBV7-9 and TRBJ2-1; 8 bases align to TRBD1. CDR1 is SEHNR, CDR2 FQNEAQ, per germline (reference sequence). Losses at the gene ends were 5 bases for V and 3 bases for J; bases not matched to a gene: 12. The CDR3 spans 17 residues.

There are many counts of this clonotype. The chain carries TRBV6-6 and TRBJ2-1; a possible D gene is TRBD1 (5 bases). V lost 2 bases and J 6 bases, leaving 11 bases between the germline ends. Germline assignment: CDR1 MNHNY and CDR2 SVGAGI (reference sequence). CDR3 length equals 14 residues. The CDR3 coding sequence is TGTGCCAGCAGTTACCCCACAAGGGGCAATGAGCAGTTCTTC. Residues: CASSYPTRGNEQFF.

This clonotype has a handful of counts. This chain's CDR3 is CASSPEFPLWNEQYF. The CDR3, as DNA: TGTGCCAGCAGTCCCGAGTTCCCACTCTGGAACGAGCAGTACTTC. The rearrangement links TRBV6-6 to TRBJ2-7; no clear D gene. The germline gives CDR1 MNHNY, CDR2 SVGAGI (reference sequence). Deletions cut 5 bases from V and 5 bases from J, with 19 bases between. There are 15 residues in the CDR3.

This clonotype was counted at least ten times. This chain joins TRBV7-9 and TRBJ2-7; 8 bases agree with TRBD1. Germline V lookup: CDR1 SEHNR, CDR2 FQNEAQ (reference sequence). After removal of 9 bases from V and 4 bases from J, the junction contained 26 bases not matched to a gene. The CDR3 contains 19 residues. CDR3 residues: CARSKGQDLSIQKNYEQYF. For the CDR3, the DNA is TGTGCCAGGAGCAAGGGACAGGATCTCTCTATACAAAAGAATTACGAGCAGTACTTC. The variable domain in full, completed from reference TRBV7-9 and TRBJ2-7, reads DTGVSQNPRHKITKRGQNVTFRCDPISEHNRLYWYRQTLGQGPEFLTYFQNEAQLEKSRLLSDRFSAERPKGSFSTLEIQRTEQGDSAMYLCARSKGQDLSIQKNYEQYFGPGTRLTVT.

A few counts support this clonotype. The rearrangement links TRBV12-5 to TRBJ2-1; 12 nucleotides match TRBD2. The V and J ends lost 3 bases and 7 bases, in that order; junction bases with no gene match: 4. There are 15 residues in the CDR3. The germline gives CDR1 LGHNT, CDR2 FRNRAP. Here the CDR3 DNA reads TGTGCTAGTGGTTTTCTAGCGGGAGGGTGGAATGAGCAGTTCTTC. Translating it yields CASGFLAGGWNEQFF.

The chain is built from TRBV15 and TRBJ1-5; D is possibly TRBD1 (6 bases). From germline, CDR1 is LNHNV and CDR2 YYDKDF (reference sequence). The V gene lost 5 bases and the J gene lost 7 bases, with 21 bases spanning the gap. The CDR3 has 16 residues. This CDR3 reads CATSQRWGQGRQPQHF. The DNA of the CDR3 is TGTGCCACCAGCCAGAGATGGGGGCAGGGTAGGCAGCCCCAGCATTTT.

This clonotype appeared many times. V is TRBV7-3 and J is TRBJ2-5; D not resolved. The CDR3 totals 15 residues. Germline V gene sequence: CDR1 SGHTA, CDR2 FQGTGA. Trimming took off 0 bases at V and 3 bases at J, with 11 bases between the two ends. In DNA form, the CDR3 reads TGTGCCAGCAGCTTAACGTTTGGGCGGAAAGAGACCCAGTACTTC. Translating it yields CASSLTFGRKETQYF.